Listed below are T cell receptor beta chains from one sample, sequenced in a study of shared clonotypes between healthy human individuals. TCRdb's table, derived via immunoSEQ multiplex PCR, lists solely in-frame clones and lacks some. The sample has fewer than 1.6 million clones; 97% to 99% are singletons. Sequencing was done on a sample of naive CD4+ T cells sorted from blood. The receptors originated from a man aged 25 to 45 in good health. The CDR3 runs from the conserved cysteine through the conserved F or W. A D gene is named only where the DNA matches it firmly. Size is omitted from some rows. Given values are once, few, many or a class for expanded clones.

>TRBD2|TRBV7-9|TRBJ2-7|.
CASSTLAGIYEQYF
TGTGCCAGCAGCACTCTAGCGGGTATTTACGAGCAGTACTTC
>TRBD1|TRBV28|TRBJ1-5|once
CASSADRGYQPQHF
TGTGCCAGCAGTGCGGACAGGGGATATCAGCCCCAGCATTTT
>.|TRBV7-9|TRBJ2-2|.
CASSLRETGELFF
TGTGCCAGCAGCTTACGAGAGACCGGGGAGCTGTTTTTT
>.|TRBV5-6|TRBJ2-7|once
CASSLAGDGDPYEQYF
TGTGCCAGCAGCTTGGCCGGGGACGGCGACCCCTACGAGCAGTACTTC
>TRBD1|TRBV28|TRBJ1-4|.
CASSSTGASDEKLFF
TGTGCCAGCAGTTCCACAGGGGCGTCGGATGAAAAACTGTTTTTT
>.|TRBV6-1|TRBJ1-5|.
CASSEGASQPQHF
TGTGCCAGCAGTGAAGGGGCTAGCCAGCCCCAGCATTTT
>.|TRBV7-9|TRBJ2-7|.
CASSYTSSYEQYF
TGTGCCAGCAGCTATACCAGCTCCTACGAGCAGTACTTC
>.|TRBV29-1|TRBJ2-5|once
CSVDRGPGRETQYF
TGCAGCGTTGATCGAGGCCCAGGGCGGGAGACCCAGTACTTC
>.|TRBV15|TRBJ2-7|.
CATSRGTVYEQYF
TGTGCCACCAGCCGGGGGACAGTCTACGAGCAGTACTTC
>.|TRBV7-9|TRBJ1-1|.
CASSHGSLGVTEAFF
TGTGCCAGCAGCCATGGATCCCTAGGGGTCACTGAAGCTTTCTTT
>.|TRBV28|TRBJ2-7|.
CASSFGGNVEQYF
TGTGCCAGCAGTTTCGGGGGAAATGTAGAGCAGTACTTC
>.|TRBV5-5|TRBJ2-6|.
CASSFLSGANVLTF
TGTGCCAGCAGCTTTTTATCTGGGGCCAACGTCCTGACTTTC
>.|TRBV5-4|TRBJ2-5|once
CASRAASRGETQYF
TGTGCCAGCAGGGCGGCCTCTCGGGGAGAGACCCAGTACTTC
>.|TRBV9|TRBJ2-5|.
CASSEGWWETQYF
TGTGCCAGCAGCGAGGGTTGGTGGGAGACCCAGTACTTC
>TRBD1|TRBV15|TRBJ2-1|.
CATSRDTTGVAYNEQFF
TGTGCCACCAGCAGAGATACAACAGGGGTGGCCTACAATGAGCAGTTCTTC
>.|TRBV5-1|TRBJ2-5|.
CASSSGFAVETQYF
TGCGCCAGCAGCTCAGGGTTTGCGGTAGAGACCCAGTACTTC
>.|TRBV5-4|TRBJ1-1|.
CASSLAGFNTEAFF
TGTGCCAGCAGCCTCGCAGGGTTCAACACTGAAGCTTTCTTT
>.|TRBV15|TRBJ1-2|.
CATSRVLVANYGYTF
TGTGCCACCAGCAGAGTTTTAGTAGCTAACTATGGCTACACCTTC
>.|TRBV5-1|TRBJ2-1|.
CASTKGADRLATNEQFF
TGCGCCAGCACCAAGGGAGCCGACCGCCTGGCGACCAATGAGCAGTTCTTC
>.|TRBV28|TRBJ1-4|.
CASSLQTVNEKLFF
TGTGCCAGCAGTCTCCAGACCGTTAATGAAAAACTGTTTTTT
>TRBD2|TRBV29-1|TRBJ2-7|once
CSARTSALGEQYF
TGCAGCGCACGGACTAGCGCGCTGGGAGAGCAGTACTTC
>TRBD1|TRBV5-4|TRBJ1-5|.
CASSIQGKGRDQPQHF
TGTGCCAGCAGCATACAGGGGAAGGGACGCGATCAGCCCCAGCATTTT
>.|TRBV20-1|TRBJ2-7|.
CSATGLGEQYF
TGCAGTGCTACCGGTCTGGGGGAGCAGTACTTC
>TRBD1|TRBV27|TRBJ1-2|.
CASSFLLTGRNYGYTF
TGTGCCAGCAGTTTTCTACTGACAGGGAGAAACTATGGCTACACCTTC
>.|TRBV11-3|TRBJ2-1|.
CASSLSGDEQFF
TGTGCCAGCAGCTTAAGTGGGGATGAGCAGTTCTTC
>.|TRBV6-1|TRBJ1-2|.
CASSEREGAGYGYTF
TGTGCCAGCAGTGAAAGGGAAGGGGCTGGCTATGGCTACACCTTC
>.|TRBV7-9|TRBJ2-1|.
CASSLGRTDLSYNEQFF
TGTGCCAGCAGCTTAGGGAGGACAGACCTCTCCTACAATGAGCAGTTCTTC
>TRBD1|TRBV11-2|TRBJ2-1|.
CASSLELTGSNEQFF
TGTGCCAGCAGCTTAGAGCTGACAGGGTCAAATGAGCAGTTCTTC
>.|TRBV11-3|TRBJ1-5|.
CASNTESQPQHF
TGTGCCAGCAATACTGAGAGTCAGCCCCAGCATTTT
>.|TRBV25-1|TRBJ1-4|.
CASMYEGRVEKLFF
TGTGCCAGCATGTATGAGGGGCGCGTTGAAAAACTGTTTTTT
>TRBD1|TRBV19|TRBJ1-5|.
CATTKTGGSNQPQHF
TGTGCCACCACTAAAACAGGGGGATCAAATCAGCCCCAGCATTTT
>.|TRBV10-3|TRBJ2-7|.
CAISQGRAGDPEQYF
TGTGCCATCAGCCAGGGGAGGGCGGGAGATCCCGAGCAGTACTTC
>.|TRBV28|TRBJ1-4|.
CASIWAQGNEKLFF
TGTGCCAGCATATGGGCACAAGGGAATGAAAAACTGTTTTTT
>.|TRBV27|TRBJ2-3|.
CASTDLDTQYF
TGTGCCAGCACCGATTTGGATACGCAGTATTTT
>.|TRBV7-2|TRBJ2-1|.
CASSLGLARDEQFF
TGTGCCAGCAGCTTAGGCCTAGCTCGCGATGAGCAGTTCTTC
>.|TRBV4-3|TRBJ2-3|.
CASSQEFRGMPDTQYF
TGCGCCAGCAGCCAAGAGTTCAGGGGTATGCCAGATACGCAGTATTTT
>.|TRBV7-9|TRBJ2-1|.
CASSLTGYNEQFF
TGTGCCAGCAGCTTAACGGGATACAATGAGCAGTTCTTC
>.|TRBV5-1|TRBJ2-2|.
CASSRNTGELFF
TGCGCCAGCAGTCGGAACACCGGGGAGCTGTTTTTT
>.|TRBV30|TRBJ1-5|.
CAWSVGPTFSITSNQPQHF
TGTGCCTGGAGTGTAGGACCGACCTTTAGTATTACGAGCAATCAGCCCCAGCATTTT
>.|TRBV7-8|TRBJ2-5|.
CASSSSRGGLSLETQYF
TGTGCCAGCAGCTCCTCCCGTGGGGGACTTTCGCTAGAGACCCAGTACTTC
>.|TRBV6-1|TRBJ2-7|.
CASKGSTYEQYF
TGTGCCAGCAAGGGATCCACCTACGAGCAGTACTTC
>.|TRBV5-1|TRBJ2-7|.
CASSLAHRTYEQYF
TGCGCCAGCAGCTTGGCCCACCGAACCTACGAGCAGTACTTC